A selection of T cell receptor beta chains follows, all from one sample in a study of control samples from healthy donors and cancer patients. Sequenced by immunoSEQ multiplex PCR; TCRdb stores in-frame clones only, minus some. The table has around 80,000 clones, about 89% seen once. The sample consisted of blood. All receptors come from a man in his fifties or sixties in good health. Each CDR3 is given with its conserved first and last residue. Fields, in order: clone size, D gene, V gene, J gene, CDR3 DNA, CDR3 protein. The D gene is left open where the match is weak. Clone size appears in some rows only: once, few, many, or a class for an expanded clone.

size: .; D: .; V: TRBV4-2; J: TRBJ2-5; DNA: TGTGCCAGCAGCCAAGATTTAGAGACCCAGTACTTC; CDR3: CASSQDLETQYF
size: .; D: .; V: TRBV13; J: TRBJ2-5; DNA: TGTGCCAGCAGCTTAGAAGAGACCCAGTACTTC; CDR3: CASSLEETQYF
size: .; D: TRBD1; V: TRBV6-5; J: TRBJ2-3; DNA: TGTGCAGCCACGGGACAGGGTACAGATACGCAGTATTTT; CDR3: CAATGQGTDTQYF
size: .; D: .; V: TRBV24-1; J: TRBJ1-2; DNA: TGTGCCACCAGTGACTCGACCGGGGACGCGGCCTATGGCTACACCTTC; CDR3: CATSDSTGDAAYGYTF
size: .; D: .; V: TRBV6-2/TRBV6-3; J: TRBJ1-5; DNA: TGTGCCAGCAGTTACGGGGACGCAGTACAGCCCCAGCATTTT; CDR3: CASSYGDAVQPQHF
size: .; D: .; V: TRBV24-1; J: TRBJ1-4; DNA: TGTGCCACCAGTGGTCGCGGGGAAAAACTGTTTTTT; CDR3: CATSGRGEKLFF
size: .; D: TRBD2; V: TRBV7-2; J: TRBJ2-1; DNA: TGTGCCAGCAGCTTACAGGGAGGGTCCTACAATGAGCAGTTCTTC; CDR3: CASSLQGGSYNEQFF
size: .; D: .; V: TRBV2; J: TRBJ1-2; DNA: TGTGCCAGCGGTCGGGGAGCTAACTATGGCTACACCTTC; CDR3: CASGRGANYGYTF
size: .; D: TRBD2; V: TRBV6-2/TRBV6-3; J: TRBJ2-2; DNA: TGTGCCAGCAGTGATACTAGCGGGGGGGCACGCACCGGGGAGCTGTTTTTT; CDR3: CASSDTSGGARTGELFF
size: once; D: .; V: TRBV5-1; J: TRBJ1-1; DNA: TGCGCCAGCAGCTTGGGGGGACCAGGGAACACTGAAGCTTTCTTT; CDR3: CASSLGGPGNTEAFF
size: .; D: .; V: TRBV9; J: TRBJ1-3; DNA: TGTGCCAGCAGCCCTCCCCCAGGGGCGAGAAACACCATATATTTT; CDR3: CASSPPPGARNTIYF
size: .; D: TRBD2; V: TRBV24-1; J: TRBJ2-7; DNA: TGTGCCACCAGTGGTAGCGGGAGCTTGGGCGAGCAGTACTTC; CDR3: CATSGSGSLGEQYF
size: .; D: .; V: TRBV20-1; J: TRBJ2-1; DNA: TGCAGTGCTACCGATATTTCTGAGCAGTTCTTC; CDR3: CSATDISEQFF
size: once; D: .; V: TRBV5-4; J: TRBJ1-2; DNA: TGTGCCAGCAGCGGAGGGGGTAGGTCGGGCTACTATGGCTACACCTTC; CDR3: CASSGGGRSGYYGYTF
size: .; D: TRBD1; V: TRBV7-2; J: TRBJ1-2; DNA: TGTGCCAGCAGCGTAACAGGGGGGGGAATCTATGGCTACACCTTC; CDR3: CASSVTGGGIYGYTF
size: .; D: .; V: TRBV19; J: TRBJ1-5; DNA: TGTGCCAGTAGTATACAGGGGTATAGCAATCAGCCCCAGCATTTT; CDR3: CASSIQGYSNQPQHF
size: .; D: .; V: TRBV5-1; J: TRBJ1-2; DNA: TGCGCCAGCAGCCTGGCGGGCAGGGGAGAATGGGGCTATGGCTACACCTTC; CDR3: CASSLAGRGEWGYGYTF
size: .; D: TRBD1; V: TRBV11-1; J: TRBJ1-1; DNA: TGTGCCAGCAGCCTCGGGACAGGGGGTATGAACACTGAAGCTTTCTTT; CDR3: CASSLGTGGMNTEAFF
size: once; D: TRBD1; V: TRBV5-3; J: TRBJ2-1; DNA: TGTGCCAGAAGCTTTGTTCAATACGACAGGGACTACAATGAGCAGTTCTTC; CDR3: CARSFVQYDRDYNEQFF
size: .; D: .; V: TRBV4-3; J: TRBJ1-1; DNA: TGCGCCAGCAGCTCCTTAGGGGACACTGAAGCTTTCTTT; CDR3: CASSSLGDTEAFF
size: .; D: .; V: TRBV7-2; J: TRBJ2-2; DNA: TGTGCCAGCAGCTTACTGGGGGGCGTAGGACCCGGGGAGCTGTTTTTT; CDR3: CASSLLGGVGPGELFF
size: .; D: TRBD1; V: TRBV18; J: TRBJ1-2; DNA: TGTGCCAGCTCACCTACAGGGGACCCCTATGGCTACACCTTC; CDR3: CASSPTGDPYGYTF
size: .; D: .; V: TRBV5-1; J: TRBJ1-4; DNA: TGCGCCAGCAGCTTGGGGGAGAATGAAAAACTGTTTTTT; CDR3: CASSLGENEKLFF
size: once; D: .; V: TRBV6-5; J: TRBJ1-1; DNA: TGTGCCAGCAGTACACCCCCCGGGCGTAGGACTGAAGCTTTCTTT; CDR3: CASSTPPGRRTEAFF
size: .; D: TRBD1; V: TRBV24-1; J: TRBJ1-2; DNA: TGTGCCACCAGTGACCCAGGGGGCTATGGCTACACCTTC; CDR3: CATSDPGGYGYTF
size: .; D: .; V: TRBV7-3; J: TRBJ2-5; DNA: TGTGCCAGCAGCTACCTCCCAGGGACGCAGGAGACCCAGTACTTC; CDR3: CASSYLPGTQETQYF
size: .; D: TRBD1; V: TRBV19; J: TRBJ1-2; DNA: TGTGCCAGTAGTCCAGGAACGGGACAGGGCCCCTATAATGGCTACACCTTC; CDR3: CASSPGTGQGPYNGYTF
size: .; D: TRBD1; V: TRBV11-2; J: TRBJ1-1; DNA: TGTGCCAGCAGCCCCTGGACAGGGTTGAACACTGAAGCTTTCTTT; CDR3: CASSPWTGLNTEAFF
size: .; D: TRBD1; V: TRBV4-1; J: TRBJ1-2; DNA: TGCGCCAGCACCGCAACAGGGGGTTCTAACTATGGCTACACCTTC; CDR3: CASTATGGSNYGYTF
size: .; D: TRBD1; V: TRBV4-3; J: TRBJ1-3; DNA: TGCGCCAGCAGCCAGGAGGACAGGGGAAACACCATATATTTT; CDR3: CASSQEDRGNTIYF
size: .; D: .; V: TRBV6-2/TRBV6-3; J: TRBJ1-1; DNA: TGTGCCAGCAGCTTTTCGGACACCCTCCTCGGCGCTTTCTTT; CDR3: CASSFSDTLLGAFF
size: .; D: .; V: TRBV7-2; J: TRBJ1-1; DNA: TGTGCCAGCAGCCCTTCCAGATGGAACACTGAAGCTTTCTTT; CDR3: CASSPSRWNTEAFF
size: .; D: .; V: TRBV13; J: TRBJ2-3; DNA: TGTGCCAGCAGCTCCAGGGGAGGAAGCACAGATACGCAGTATTTT; CDR3: CASSSRGGSTDTQYF
size: .; D: TRBD1; V: TRBV7-2; J: TRBJ2-1; DNA: TGTGCCAGCAGCTCGGACAGGCACAATGAGCAGTTCTTC; CDR3: CASSSDRHNEQFF
size: .; D: .; V: TRBV18; J: TRBJ1-2; DNA: TGTGCCAGCTCACCACAGGGTTATGGCTACACCTTC; CDR3: CASSPQGYGYTF
size: .; D: TRBD1; V: TRBV6-2/TRBV6-3; J: TRBJ1-1; DNA: TGTGCCAGCAGTCCGGGGGGACAGGGCATGTATGGGAACACTGAAGCTTTCTTT; CDR3: CASSPGGQGMYGNTEAFF
size: .; D: TRBD1; V: TRBV9; J: TRBJ1-3; DNA: TGTGCCAGCAGCGCCCCGGCCGGGACAGGACGAAACACCATATATTTT; CDR3: CASSAPAGTGRNTIYF
size: .; D: .; V: TRBV5-8; J: TRBJ1-2; DNA: TGTGCCAGCAGCGTACAGGGACCCACTGGCTACACCTTC; CDR3: CASSVQGPTGYTF
size: .; D: .; V: TRBV11-3; J: TRBJ1-5; DNA: TGTGCCAGCAGCTTGACAGGTGGGCCCCAGCATTTT; CDR3: CASSLTGGPQHF
size: once; D: TRBD1; V: TRBV6-5; J: TRBJ2-2; DNA: TGTGCCAGCATAATGACAGGGACCGGGGAGCTGTTTTTT; CDR3: CASIMTGTGELFF
size: .; D: TRBD1; V: TRBV29-1; J: TRBJ1-3; DNA: TGCAGCGTTGCCGGGACAGGGGGCTCAAGCTCTGGAAACACCATATATTTT; CDR3: CSVAGTGGSSSGNTIYF
size: .; D: .; V: TRBV10-3; J: TRBJ1-6; DNA: TGTGCCATCAGGGAGGGGGGATCACCCCTCCACTTT; CDR3: CAIREGGSPLHF
size: .; D: TRBD1; V: TRBV19; J: TRBJ1-5; DNA: TGTGCCAGTAGCCTCCGAGGACAGGGAAATCAGCCCCAGCATTTT; CDR3: CASSLRGQGNQPQHF
size: .; D: .; V: TRBV5-4; J: TRBJ1-2; DNA: TGTGCCAGCAGCTTGAACACCGAAAAGGGCTACACCTTC; CDR3: CASSLNTEKGYTF
size: .; D: TRBD1; V: TRBV24-1; J: TRBJ2-5; DNA: TGTGCCACCAGTGATTTGGGTCAGACAGGGGGCATGAAGACCCAGTACTTC; CDR3: CATSDLGQTGGMKTQYF
size: .; D: .; V: TRBV27; J: TRBJ1-4; DNA: TGTGCCAGCAGAGAAGATGCAACTAATGAAAAACTGTTTTTT; CDR3: CASREDATNEKLFF
size: .; D: .; V: TRBV11-2; J: TRBJ2-1; DNA: TGTGCCAGCAGCTTAGTAGAGGGGCCCGGTGAGCAGTTCTTC; CDR3: CASSLVEGPGEQFF
size: .; D: .; V: TRBV10-1; J: TRBJ2-5; DNA: TGCGCCAGCAGTGAGCTACTGGGGCAGACCCAGTACTTC; CDR3: CASSELLGQTQYF
size: .; D: TRBD1; V: TRBV30; J: TRBJ2-2; DNA: TGTGCCTGGGTGACCCGGGACAGGGATGGTTCCGGGGAGCTGTTTTTT; CDR3: CAWVTRDRDGSGELFF